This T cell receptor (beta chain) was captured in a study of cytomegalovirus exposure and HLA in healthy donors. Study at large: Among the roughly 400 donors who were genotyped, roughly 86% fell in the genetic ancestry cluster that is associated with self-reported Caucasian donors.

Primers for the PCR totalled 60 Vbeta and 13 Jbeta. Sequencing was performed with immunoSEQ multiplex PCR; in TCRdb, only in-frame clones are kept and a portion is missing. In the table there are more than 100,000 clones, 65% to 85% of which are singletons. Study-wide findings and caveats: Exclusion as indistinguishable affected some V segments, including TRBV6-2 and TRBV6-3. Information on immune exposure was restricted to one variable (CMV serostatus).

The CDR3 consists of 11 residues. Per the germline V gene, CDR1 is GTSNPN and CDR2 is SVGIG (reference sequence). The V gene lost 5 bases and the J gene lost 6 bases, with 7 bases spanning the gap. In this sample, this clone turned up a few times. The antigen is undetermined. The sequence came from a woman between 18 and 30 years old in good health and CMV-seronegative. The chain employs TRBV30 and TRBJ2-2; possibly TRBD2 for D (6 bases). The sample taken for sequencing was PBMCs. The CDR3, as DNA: TGTGCCTGGTGGGAGGCCGGGGAGCTGTTTTTT. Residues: CAWWEAGELFF.